The 15 T cell receptor beta chains presented below share a single source sample, sequenced in a study of cytomegalovirus exposure and HLA in healthy donors. The PCR made use of 60 Vbeta and 13 Jbeta primers. Generated by immunoSEQ multiplex PCR, the TCRdb table keeps only in-frame clones and is missing some. This specimen shows just over 150,000 clones; the ten leading clones hold 2% to 2.5%. Sample: PBMCs. These receptors all stem from a man aged 25 to 40 in good health and CMV-seronegative.

The chain links TRBV6-6 to TRBJ2-2; maybe TRBD1 (6 bases). The CDR3 contains 13 residues. The germline V gene has CDR1 MNHNY and CDR2 SVGAGI (reference sequence). The ends were cut back, 6 bases at V and 4 bases at J, with 9 bases in the middle. CDR3 in amino acids: CASSTGSTGELFF. The CDR3 DNA follows: TGTGCCAGCAGCACAGGGTCCACCGGGGAGCTGTTTTTT.

A word on this clone: In the same sample, other DNA sequences code for this CDR3. The rearrangement joins TRBV25-1 to TRBJ1-1; TRBD1 matches 8 bases. Trimming took 6 bases from V and 7 from J; bases not matched to a gene: 13. Germline V CDR1 and CDR2: MGHDK, SYGVNS. This CDR3 is built from 15 residues. The CDR3 loop reads CASSDTGTGDGEAFF. CDR3 DNA sequence: TGTGCCAGCAGCGACACCGGGACAGGAGATGGTGAAGCTTTCTTT.

The chain recombines TRBV7-6 with TRBJ2-5, with 7 positions matching TRBD1. Gene TRBJ2-7 matches the end of the DNA better, so the J call may be wrong. The CDR3 covers 15 residues. Germline assignment: CDR1 SGHVS and CDR2 FNYEAQ. The CDR3 here is CASSSQPGTESEQYF. CDR3 in DNA: TGTGCCAGCAGCTCTCAGCCCGGGACAGAAAGCGAGCAGTACTTC.

The chain links TRBV12-5 to TRBJ1-1; the D gene is possibly TRBD1 (6 bases). CDR1 is LGHNT, CDR2 FRNRAP, per germline. This CDR3 is built from 14 residues. Deletions cut 2 bases from V and 4 bases from J, with 11 bases between. CDR3 in amino acids: CASGLNRAGTEAFF. As DNA, the CDR3 is TGTGCTAGTGGTTTGAACAGGGCAGGCACTGAAGCTTTCTTT.

The chain uses TRBV2 and TRBJ2-7, with 9 bases fitting TRBD2. Germline V gene lookup returns CDR1 SNHLY and CDR2 FYNNEI. V dropped 1 base and J dropped 3; count of bases not matched to a gene: 4. CDR3 length: 15 amino acids. This chain's CDR3 is CASSEGLAGYYEQYF. CDR3 nucleotide sequence: TGTGCCAGCAGTGAAGGGCTAGCGGGGTACTACGAGCAGTACTTC.

The rearrangement uses TRBV6-5 and TRBJ1-1, with D perhaps TRBD1 (5 bases). The CDR3 spans 15 residues. Germline lookup yields CDR1 MNHEY and CDR2 SVGAGI. Trimming removed 0 bases from V and 1 base from J, with 9 bases in between. CDR3 DNA sequence: TGTGCCAGCAGTTACTCCGGACACCCGAACACTGAAGCTTTCTTT. Translation gives CASSYSGHPNTEAFF.

This chain uses TRBV12-5 with TRBJ2-2, with a possible D match to TRBD2 (6 bases). V was clipped by 5 bases and J by 5 bases, with 12 bases between them. The V gene's germline CDR1 is LGHNT and CDR2 FRNRAP. CDR3 size: 14 residues. Here the CDR3 reads CASGNRDSTGELFF. As DNA, the CDR3 is TGTGCTAGTGGTAACCGGGACTCTACCGGGGAGCTGTTTTTT.

On this clone: The conserved phenylalanine or tryptophan is not found at the CDR3 terminus, so this likely reflects a read error. The chain recombines TRBV20-1 with TRBJ1-2; tentative D call: TRBD1 (5 bases). There are 11 residues in the CDR3. Trimming took 2 bases from V and 4 from J, leaving 5 bases between them. Germline-derived CDR1 and CDR2 are DFQATT and SNEGSKA (reference sequence). This CDR3 is CSARTGYGYTI. The CDR3 DNA sequence: TGCAGTGCTAGAACAGGCTATGGCTACACCATC.

J is TRBJ2-1 and V is TRBV10-3, with 8 bases that match TRBD1. CDR1 and CDR2 from the germline V gene are ENHRY and SYGVKD. The J segment lost 0 bases and the V segment lost 4 bases, leaving 5 bases of the junction unmatched. The CDR3 loop spans 16 amino acids. CDR3 sequence: CAISGTGGSSYNEQFF. In DNA, the CDR3 is TGTGCCATCAGTGGAACAGGGGGGAGCTCCTACAATGAGCAGTTCTTC.

The chain employs TRBV7-8 and TRBJ2-1, with D uncertain. The germline V gene has CDR1 SGHVS and CDR2 FQNEAQ. The germline V and J ends were trimmed by 5 bases and 9 bases, with 14 bases remaining between them. This CDR3 region has 13 residues. The CDR3 spells CASSPRWVSEQFF. In nucleotides, the CDR3 is TGTGCCAGCAGCCCTAGGTGGGTGAGTGAGCAGTTCTTC. The whole variable domain, filled in from reference TRBV7-8 and TRBJ2-1, reads GAGVSQSPRYKVAKRGQDVALRCDPISGHVSLFWYQQALGQGPEFLTYFQNEAQLDKSGLPSDRFFAERPEGSVSTLKIQRTQQEDSAVYLCASSPRWVSEQFFGPGTRLTVL.

The rearrangement uses TRBV9 and TRBJ2-1; tentatively, D is TRBD2 (5 bases). The CDR3 is 16 residues long. V lost 0 bases and J lost 4, with 14 bases in between. Germline values: CDR1 SGDLS, CDR2 YYNGEE. The CDR3: CASSVGMSGAYNEQFF. CDR3 DNA: TGTGCCAGCAGCGTAGGAATGAGCGGAGCTTACAATGAGCAGTTCTTC.

The chain uses TRBV30 and TRBJ1-2; D is undetermined. Germline CDR1 reads GTSNPN; CDR2 reads SVGIG (reference sequence). V was shortened by 2 bases and J by 8 bases, with 9 bases between the two germline ends. This CDR3 spans 11 amino acids. The DNA for the CDR3 is TGTGCCTGGAGTTTAACTATAGGCTACACCTTC. As protein: CAWSLTIGYTF.

The chain combines TRBV7-9 with TRBJ2-7; 9 bases line up with TRBD1. Germline assignment: CDR1 SEHNR and CDR2 FQNEAQ (reference sequence). The ends lost 4 bases at V and 2 bases at J; junction bases unmatched: 6. The CDR3 consists of 15 residues. In nucleotides, the CDR3 is TGTGCCAGCAGCTCAACCGGGACAGGGCCCTACGAGCAGTACTTC. It specifies CASSSTGTGPYEQYF.

This sequence joins TRBV10-1 and TRBJ2-5; a possible D gene is TRBD1 (5 bases). The germline CDR1 and CDR2 sequences are WNHNN and SYGVQD (reference sequence). The V gene lost 3 bases and the J gene lost 10 bases, with 18 bases spanning the gap. The CDR3 extends over 14 amino acids. The CDR3 loop is CASSEIYRQADQYF. The CDR3 nucleotides are TGCGCCAGCAGTGAAATCTACAGGCAGGCGGACCAGTACTTC.

The chain joins TRBV11-3 to TRBJ2-5, with a tentative D call TRBD1 (6 bases). V lost 2 bases, J lost 4 bases, and 8 bases lay in between. The CDR3 loop spans 13 amino acids. Germline loops: CDR1 SGHNT, CDR2 YENEEA. The CDR3 sequence is CASSLLQGETQYF. The CDR3 coding sequence is TGTGCCAGCAGCTTACTACAGGGAGAGACCCAGTACTTC.